The next 16 T cell receptor beta chains were all read from a single sample in a study of a mutant IDH1 vaccine in newly diagnosed glioma. Time point of the sample: baseline, week 1 (first vaccination visit). Treatment reported: pre-vaccination baseline after standard-of-care therapy. Clones were sequenced by immunoSEQ multiplex PCR, and TCRdb holds only the in-frame ones, with some missing. The sample has tens of thousands of clones; 60% to 80% are singletons. Sequenced here: PBMCs, sampled from a glioma patient treated with radiotherapy, temozolomide or both. All receptors come from a man between 40 and 49 years old with glioma. Some clones in this sample may be carry-over from other donors' samples.

In this sample, this clone turned up once. This chain connects TRBV6-5 to TRBJ2-5; possibly TRBD2 for D (6 bases). In germline, CDR1 is MNHEY, CDR2 SVGAGI. CDR3 length: 16 amino acids. Trimming stripped 0 bases from V and 0 bases from J, with 11 bases between. CDR3 protein: CASSYSGGEYQETQYF. CDR3 coding DNA: TGTGCCAGCAGTTACTCGGGCGGGGAGTACCAAGAGACCCAGTACTTC.

V is TRBV5-1 and J is TRBJ1-2; D perhaps matches TRBD1 (6 bases). The CDR3 totals 14 residues. Germline V gene sequence: CDR1 SGHRS, CDR2 YFSETQ. Between the trimmed V and J ends, which lost 0 bases and 5 bases, there was a span of 11 bases. CDR3 nucleotides: TGCGCCAGCAGCTTGGGACAGGTCCAATATGGCTACACCTTC. Translating it yields CASSLGQVQYGYTF.

This chain uses TRBV4-1 with TRBJ2-7; maybe TRBD1 (5 bases). CDR1 is MGHRA and CDR2 is YSYEKL in the germline V gene. V lost 1 base and J lost 3, with 19 bases in between. CDR3 length: 17 residues. The CDR3 DNA sequence: TGCGCCAGCAGCCAAGGCGTCGGCAGGGCGCAGGACTACGAGCAGTACTTC. Encoded protein: CASSQGVGRAQDYEQYF.

The chain is built from TRBV19 and TRBJ1-1; weak D call: TRBD1 (5 bases). Germline CDR1 reads LNHDA; CDR2 reads SQIVND (reference sequence). V shed 0 bases and J shed 7 bases, with 9 bases lying between them. This CDR3 is 13 amino acids long. The CDR3 DNA follows: TGTGCCAGTAGTATAGATGGGGGGGGTGAAGCTTTCTTT. It translates to CASSIDGGGEAFF.

In its sample, this clone was seen once. The rearrangement links TRBV10-3 to TRBJ1-1; perhaps TRBD1 as D (5 bases). This CDR3 region has 14 residues. Trimming pared 0 bases from V and 6 bases from J, leaving 11 bases between. CDR1 ENHRY and CDR2 SYGVKD come from the germline V gene. CDR3 region: CAISESGGNSEAFF. CDR3 DNA: TGTGCCATCAGTGAGTCCGGGGGAAACTCTGAAGCTTTCTTT.

This chain links TRBV7-9 with TRBJ2-1; no clear D gene. Trimming took off 5 bases at V and 5 bases at J, with 7 bases between the two ends. This CDR3 is 12 amino acids long. Germline V gives CDR1 SEHNR, CDR2 FQNEAQ (reference sequence). CDR3 nucleotide sequence: TGTGCCAGCAGCGAGGACCACAATGAGCAGTTCTTC. Its translation: CASSEDHNEQFF.

This rearrangement joins TRBV6-1 to TRBJ1-1; TRBD1 aligns across 7 bases. The V gene's germline CDR1 is MNHNS and CDR2 SASEGT. The ends lost 6 bases at V and 3 bases at J; junction bases unmatched: 7. The CDR3 is made up of 14 amino acids. The chain's CDR3 is CASRATGLHTEAFF. In DNA form, the CDR3 reads TGTGCCAGCAGAGCGACAGGGCTCCACACTGAAGCTTTCTTT.

The chain is built from TRBV6-5 and TRBJ1-2; 10 bases line up with TRBD1. Germline CDR1 reads MNHEY; CDR2 reads SVGAGI. This CDR3 has 13 amino acids. V gave up 6 bases and J gave up 3 bases; unmatched junction bases: 1. CDR3 sequence reads: CASRDRGYYGYTF. The CDR3 region has the DNA TGTGCCAGCAGGGACAGGGGGTACTATGGCTACACCTTC.

The chain has TRBV11-2 and TRBJ1-1; D gene ambiguous. This CDR3 region has 14 residues. V lost 0 bases and J 5 bases, leaving 10 bases between the germline ends. Germline V lookup: CDR1 SGHAT, CDR2 FQNNGV. The CDR3 DNA is TGTGCCAGCAGCTTAGACATGGGGTTTACTGAAGCTTTCTTT. Its translation: CASSLDMGFTEAFF.

In its sample, this clone was seen a few times. This rearrangement joins TRBV5-1 to TRBJ2-7; D possibly corresponds to TRBD2 (5 bases). The CDR3 is made up of 15 amino acids. CDR1 is SGHRS, CDR2 YFSETQ, per germline. Trimming pared 1 base from V and 1 base from J, leaving 12 bases between. CDR3 sequence: CASSLIGGGSYEQYF. The CDR3 nucleotides read TGCGCCAGCAGCTTGATAGGAGGAGGATCCTACGAGCAGTACTTC.

The rearrangement uses TRBV9 and TRBJ1-2, with D possibly TRBD1 on 5 matching bases. This CDR3 has 16 amino acids. Germline loops: CDR1 SGDLS, CDR2 YYNGEE. V lost 4 bases to trimming and J lost 4 bases, with 20 bases between them. CDR3 DNA: TGTGCCAGCAGCCCCGAGGGTAGTTGGGGCGCCTATGGCTACACCTTC. It is translated as CASSPEGSWGAYGYTF.

J is TRBJ2-1 and V is TRBV29-1; 13 bases match TRBD2. The CDR3 contains 16 residues. The trim removed 1 base at V and 9 bases at J, leaving 9 bases unmatched. CDR1 is SQVTM, CDR2 ANQGSEA, per germline. The CDR3 spells CSVEGSTSGGFGEQFF. CDR3 nucleotide sequence: TGCAGCGTTGAAGGTTCGACTAGCGGGGGGTTTGGTGAGCAGTTCTTC.

The chain couples TRBV5-6 to TRBJ2-7; 9 bases are a match to TRBD1. The CDR3 is 15 amino acids. The junction had 5 bases not matched to a gene; V was cut back by 3 bases and J by 1 base. Germline V gives CDR1 SGHDT, CDR2 YYEEEE. CDR3 nucleotide sequence: TGTGCCAGCAGCTGGGGGACAGGGATTTCCTACGAGCAGTACTTC. It codes for CASSWGTGISYEQYF.

The chain has TRBV2 and TRBJ2-1, with 11 bases that match TRBD2. CDR1 SNHLY and CDR2 FYNNEI come from the germline V gene. This CDR3 comprises 16 residues. Germline trimming cut 5 bases from V and 3 bases from J; bases unmatched to any gene: 6. As DNA, the CDR3 is TGTGCCAGCAGTTACTCTAGCGGGGGGAACTACAATGAGCAGTTCTTC. Its protein product is CASSYSSGGNYNEQFF.

The chain recombines TRBV5-1 with TRBJ2-7, with a possible D match to TRBD1 (6 bases). CDR1 and CDR2 (germline): SGHRS, YFSETQ. The CDR3 has 14 amino acids. The V gene lost 0 bases and the J gene lost 4 bases, with 11 bases spanning the gap. CDR3 amino acids: CASSLAGEIYEQYF. DNA for the CDR3: TGCGCCAGCAGCTTGGCAGGGGAGATATACGAGCAGTACTTC.

The chain carries TRBV7-6 and TRBJ2-1; D is possibly TRBD2 (7 bases). CDR3 length: 15 amino acids. Looked up from germline, CDR1 is SGHVS and CDR2 is FNYEAQ. V lost 1 base and J lost 9, with 16 bases in between. Written as DNA, the CDR3 is TGTGCCAGCAGCTTAGAGGGGGGGGGTGCATTTGAGCAGTTCTTC. Its protein is CASSLEGGGAFEQFF.